These 26 T cell receptor beta chains came from one sample sequenced in a study of CD8+CD57+ T cells in acquired aplastic anemia. For sequencing, patients were chosen who had shown expansion of CD8+CD57+ cells by flow cytometry. Genomic DNA, serving as template, underwent TCR beta VDJ and CDR3 profiling. TCRdb re-called the reads through MiXCR, storing one row per CDR3 protein. The sample contains more than 150,000 distinct CDR3 sequences, around half of which appear only once. The sequenced sample was sorted CD4+, CD8+, or CD8+CD57+ T cells (not recorded which) from PBMCs. The receptors here all came from a human donor with aplastic anemia.

This rearrangement joins TRBV20-1 to TRBJ1-2; D might be TRBD1 (5 bases). V dropped 6 bases and J dropped 7 bases, with 24 bases sitting between them. Germline V CDR1 and CDR2: DFQATT, SNEGSKA (reference sequence). This CDR3 contains 15 residues. CDR3 loop: CSAQETGRPFGGYTF. The CDR3 coding sequence is TGCAGTGCCCAGGAGACGGGACGCCCCTTTGGTGGCTACACCTTC.

This clonotype was recorded many times. The rearrangement uses TRBV7-8 and TRBJ2-1; TRBD1 matches 12 bases. Germline lookup yields CDR1 SGHVS and CDR2 FQNEAQ. The ends lost 5 bases at V and 4 bases at J; junction bases unmatched: 6. There are 16 residues in the CDR3. The CDR3: CASSPPGQGAYNEQFF. CDR3 DNA: TGTGCCAGCAGCCCCCCGGGACAGGGGGCTTACAATGAGCAGTTCTTC.

This chain connects TRBV19 to TRBJ2-1; TRBD1 matches 8 bases. The CDR3 extends over 16 amino acids. Germline V CDR1 and CDR2: LNHDA, SQIVND (reference sequence). V shed 4 bases and J 3 bases; nucleotides not matched to a gene: 8. The CDR3 sequence is CASSNPETGDYNEQFF. CDR3 in DNA: TGTGCCAGTAGTAACCCCGAGACAGGGGACTACAATGAGCAGTTCTTC.

This clonotype was seen many times. This sequence joins TRBV5-1 and TRBJ2-5, with D perhaps TRBD1 (6 bases). CDR3 length: 14 residues. The germline CDR1 and CDR2 sequences are SGHRS and YFSETQ. Trimming cost V 0 bases and J 4 bases, with 10 bases left between them. The DNA of the CDR3 is TGCGCCAGCAGCTTGGCACAGGGCATAGAGACCCAGTACTTC. Its protein product is CASSLAQGIETQYF.

This clonotype was counted a single time. CDR3 residues: CASGGTGPRSNQPQHF. CDR3 nucleotides: TGCGCCAGCGGGGGGACAGGGCCCCGTAGCAATCAGCCCCAGCATTTT. This chain uses TRBV10-2 with TRBJ1-5; 9 bases agree with TRBD1. V lost 8 bases and J lost 0; bases outside the gene matches: 8. The CDR3 has 16 amino acids. Germline V gives CDR1 WSHSY, CDR2 SAAADI.

This clonotype came up many times. The chain is built from TRBV20-1 and TRBJ2-5, with 9 bases identical to TRBD1. Germline CDR1 is DFQATT and CDR2 is SNEGSKA (reference sequence). The CDR3 runs 15 residues. V shed 2 bases, J shed 5 bases, and the junction held 9 bases outside the gene matches. CDR3 bases: TGCAGTGCTAGAAAACAGGGGGCAAAGAGTGAGACCCAGTACTTC. Protein sequence: CSARKQGAKSETQYF.

The gene calls are TRBV19 and TRBJ1-2, with 8 bases matching TRBD1. The CDR3 is 14 residues long. V trimming: 4 bases; J trimming: 7 bases; junction bases outside the gene matches: 8. Germline CDR1 and CDR2: LNHDA and SQIVND (reference sequence). Here the CDR3 DNA reads TGTGCCAGTAGTACCCCGCGACAGGGGACTGGCTACACCTTC. Translation: CASSTPRQGTGYTF.

This clonotype was observed many times. The chain is built from TRBV5-1 and TRBJ2-5, with D tentatively TRBD2 (5 bases). V was trimmed by 4 bases and J by 1 base, leaving 11 bases between them. The CDR3 spans 14 residues. Germline V gene data show CDR1 as SGHRS and CDR2 as YFSETQ. CDR3 in DNA: TGCGCCAGCAGCCTTCAGAGGGTCCAAGAGACCCAGTACTTC. Its protein product is CASSLQRVQETQYF. The complete variable domain, with remaining parts taken from reference TRBV5-1 and TRBJ2-5, reads KAGVTQTPRYLIKTRGQQVTLSCSPISGHRSVSWYQQTPGQGLQFLFEYFSETQRNKGNFPGRFSGRQFSNSRSEMNVSTLELGDSALYLCASSLQRVQETQYFGPGTRLLVL.

V and J are TRBV7-9 and TRBJ1-2, with D maybe TRBD1 (6 bases). Germline CDR1 reads SEHNR; CDR2 reads FQNEAQ (reference sequence). V gave up 3 bases and J gave up 7 bases, with 12 bases separating them. CDR3 length: 13 residues. The CDR3 reads CASSFEQGSGYTF. CDR3 coding DNA: TGTGCCAGCAGCTTTGAGCAGGGGTCTGGCTACACCTTC.

The chain links TRBV19 to TRBJ1-5, with D uncertain. The germline V and J ends were trimmed by 6 bases and 6 bases, with 9 bases remaining between them. CDR1 and CDR2 (germline): LNHDA, SQIVND (reference sequence). The CDR3 has 12 amino acids. The CDR3 region is CASREVGQPQHF. The CDR3 DNA sequence: TGTGCCAGTAGAGAGGTAGGTCAGCCCCAGCATTTT.

The V call is TRBV20-1, the J call TRBJ1-1; the D is unclear. Germline-derived CDR1 and CDR2 are DFQATT and SNEGSKA (reference sequence). There are 14 residues in the CDR3. The V gene lost 3 bases and the J gene lost 4 bases, with 15 bases spanning the gap. The CDR3 sequence: CSASWGGSSTEAFF. The DNA of the CDR3 is TGCAGTGCTAGTTGGGGAGGGTCCAGCACTGAAGCTTTCTTT.

J is TRBJ2-7 and V is TRBV11-2; 13 positions match TRBD2. Germline values: CDR1 SGHAT, CDR2 FQNNGV. V gave up 5 bases and J gave up 0 bases; unmatched junction bases: 7. The CDR3 has 17 residues. The CDR3 loop reads CASSRTSGGSDSYEQYF. The CDR3 bases are TGTGCCAGCAGCAGGACTAGCGGGGGCTCTGACTCCTACGAGCAGTACTTC.

This clonotype was seen more than once but under ten times. This sequence joins TRBV29-1 and TRBJ2-7; D may be TRBD2 (5 bases). The length of the CDR3 is 13 residues. The V and J ends lost 6 bases and 4 bases respectively, with 16 bases between them. Germline V gene sequence: CDR1 SQVTM, CDR2 ANQGSEA. CDR3 bases: TGCAGCGTAAAACTCGGGGAATCGTACGAGCAGTACTTC. Residues: CSVKLGESYEQYF.

This clonotype came up a few times. The CDR3 does not close with the conserved phenylalanine or tryptophan, likely indicating a read error. The V and J genes are TRBV11-2 and TRBJ2-5; 7 bases are a match to TRBD2. The CDR3 sequence is 16 residues long. CDR1 is SGHAT, CDR2 FQNNGV, per germline. The ends lost 4 bases at V and 1 base at J; junction bases unmatched: 9. The CDR3, as DNA: TGTGCCAGCAGCTCCCTTAGCGGGTTCTTCCAAGAGACCCAGTACCTT. Protein product: CASSSLSGFFQETQYL.

The J gene is TRBJ1-2, the V gene TRBV7-3; no clear D. The germline V and J ends were trimmed by 5 bases and 7 bases, with 14 bases remaining between them. The CDR3 is 13 amino acids. Germline V gene data show CDR1 as SGHTA and CDR2 as FQGTGA. The CDR3 DNA reads as TGTGCCAGCAGCGAGGACGCCCGGGGTGGCTACACCTTC. Protein: CASSEDARGGYTF.

The CDR3 spells CSVGGSIEEQFF. The CDR3, as DNA: TGCAGCGTTGGCGGGAGTATTGAAGAGCAGTTCTTC. This chain links TRBV29-1 with TRBJ2-1; 7 bases map to TRBD2. With V trimmed by 4 bases and J by 10 bases, 7 bases remained unmatched. This CDR3 comprises 12 residues. The germline V gene encodes CDR1 SQVTM and CDR2 ANQGSEA.

V gene TRBV20-1 combines with J gene TRBJ2-7, with a weak D call TRBD1 (6 bases). Germline assignment: CDR1 DFQATT and CDR2 SNEGSKA (reference sequence). V was shortened by 2 bases and J by 3 bases, with 14 bases between the two germline ends. This CDR3 is built from 14 residues. The chain's CDR3 is CSARPSGTSYEQYF. The CDR3 DNA sequence: TGCAGTGCTAGACCCTCCGGGACAAGCTACGAGCAGTACTTC.

This clonotype was counted many times. The chain carries TRBV6-1 and TRBJ2-2; TRBD2 is a possible D gene (6 bases). Trimming stripped 5 bases from V and 2 bases from J, with 15 bases between. This CDR3 is 16 amino acids long. Germline values: CDR1 MNHNS, CDR2 SASEGT. The CDR3: CASSQGLLPNTGELFF. The DNA of the CDR3 is TGTGCCAGCAGTCAGGGACTCCTCCCAAACACCGGGGAGCTGTTTTTT.

This clonotype was found many times. The genes are TRBV12-3 or TRBV12-4 and TRBJ2-7; D is possibly TRBD2 (5 bases). CDR3 size: 11 residues. V lost 5 bases to trimming and J lost 7 bases, with 9 bases between them. CDR3 nucleotide sequence: TGTGCCAGCAGTCCCCGCGGGGAGCAGTACTTC. It is translated as CASSPRGEQYF.

A few counts support this clonotype. The V call is TRBV10-3, the J call TRBJ2-2; TRBD2 matches at 9 bases. Per the germline V gene, CDR1 is ENHRY and CDR2 is SYGVKD. With V trimmed by 4 bases and J by 5 bases, 8 bases remained unmatched. The CDR3 sequence is 16 residues long. The CDR3 is CAISGFSGSPTGELFF. The CDR3 DNA sequence: TGTGCCATCAGTGGCTTTAGCGGGAGCCCTACCGGGGAGCTGTTTTTT.

This clonotype was counted at least ten times. The rearrangement joins TRBV20-1 to TRBJ1-3; D ambiguous. The V gene lost 4 bases and the J gene lost 0 bases, with 10 bases spanning the gap. This CDR3 contains 14 residues. Looked up from germline, CDR1 is DFQATT and CDR2 is SNEGSKA (reference sequence). The CDR3 DNA follows: TGCAGTGCTACATCTGGGAACTCTGGAAACACCATATATTTT. Protein sequence: CSATSGNSGNTIYF.

This clonotype has at least ten counts. In nucleotides, the CDR3 is TGTGCCAGCAGCTTGGGCAGCGGGGCCCACGGGGGCACAGATACGCAGTATTTT. Residues: CASSLGSGAHGGTDTQYF. The chain recombines TRBV5-4 with TRBJ2-3; 7 bases fit TRBD2. The germline V gene has CDR1 SGHNT and CDR2 YYREEE (reference sequence). Trimming took 0 bases from V and 1 from J; bases not matched to a gene: 11. The CDR3 spans 18 residues.

This clonotype was observed many times. CDR3 protein: CASSVGAARGRTDTQYF. The CDR3 DNA reads as TGTGCCAGCAGCGTAGGTGCAGCGCGGGGCCGCACAGATACGCAGTATTTT. The V gene is TRBV9, the J gene TRBJ2-3, with D possibly being TRBD2 (6 bases). Germline V lookup: CDR1 SGDLS, CDR2 YYNGEE. Trimming removed 0 bases at V and 1 base at J, with 15 bases between. The length of the CDR3 is 17 residues.

The V call is TRBV9, the J call TRBJ1-3, with D uncertain. CDR1 and CDR2 (germline): SGDLS, YYNGEE. V was cut by 0 bases and J by 0 bases, with 4 bases left in between. This CDR3 region has 14 residues. The CDR3 here is CASSVGPSGNTIYF. DNA for the CDR3: TGTGCCAGCAGCGTAGGCCCCTCTGGAAACACCATATATTTT.

The V and J genes are TRBV9 and TRBJ1-6; 7 bases fit TRBD1. V was clipped by 0 bases and J by 10 bases; unmatched bases: 10. This CDR3 has 16 residues. Germline values: CDR1 SGDLS, CDR2 YYNGEE. The CDR3 sequence: CASSVAPDRDRSPLHF. The CDR3 nucleotides are TGTGCCAGCAGCGTAGCCCCAGACAGGGATCGCTCACCCCTCCACTTT.

This clonotype was seen repeatedly, ten times or more. The V and J genes are TRBV7-2 and TRBJ1-2, with 10 bases lining up with TRBD1. Trimming at V came to 4 bases and at J to 8 bases, leaving 10 bases not matched to a gene. The CDR3 is 15 amino acids. Germline CDR1 is SGHTA and CDR2 is FQGNSA. Here the CDR3 reads CASSYRTGTGEGYTF. DNA for the CDR3: TGTGCCAGCAGCTACCGAACCGGGACAGGGGAAGGCTACACCTTC.